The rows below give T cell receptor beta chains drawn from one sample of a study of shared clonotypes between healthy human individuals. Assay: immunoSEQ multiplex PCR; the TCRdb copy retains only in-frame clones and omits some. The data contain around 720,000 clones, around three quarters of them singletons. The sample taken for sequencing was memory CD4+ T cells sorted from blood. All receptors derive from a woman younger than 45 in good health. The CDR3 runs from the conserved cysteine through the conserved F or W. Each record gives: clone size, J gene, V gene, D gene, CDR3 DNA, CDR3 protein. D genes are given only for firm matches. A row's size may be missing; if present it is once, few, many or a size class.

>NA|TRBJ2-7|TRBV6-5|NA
TGTGCCAGCAGAGACCGGGACTTCACTTCGGTGCAGTACTTC
CASRDRDFTSVQYF
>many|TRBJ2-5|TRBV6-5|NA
TGTGCCAGCAGCCAACGGCCATCGGAGACCCAGTACTTC
CASSQRPSETQYF
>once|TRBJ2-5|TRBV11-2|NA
TGTGCCAGCAGCTTAAACTTGGGGGCCTGGGAGACCCAGTACTTC
CASSLNLGAWETQYF
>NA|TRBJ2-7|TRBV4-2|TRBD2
TGTGCCAGCAGCCAGGAGACTAGCGGGTATTTCGGCTACGAGCAGTACTTC
CASSQETSGYFGYEQYF
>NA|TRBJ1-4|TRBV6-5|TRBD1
TGTGCCAGCAGTTACCATTCAGGGGGTGGTGAAAAACTGTTTTTT
CASSYHSGGGEKLFF
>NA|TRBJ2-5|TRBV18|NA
TGTGCCAGCTCACCGGGGGAGACCCAGTACTTC
CASSPGETQYF
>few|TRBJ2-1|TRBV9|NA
TGTGCCAGCAGCGTAGGGTACGGGGCCATGGATGAGCAGTTCTTC
CASSVGYGAMDEQFF
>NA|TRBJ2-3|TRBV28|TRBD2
TGTGCCAGCAGTTTACCCCAGGCGGGAGCCCAGTATTTT
CASSLPQAGAQYF
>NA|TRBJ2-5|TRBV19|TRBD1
TGTGCCAGTAGTAAAAACGAGGGGGCTCAAGAGACCCAGTACTTC
CASSKNEGAQETQYF
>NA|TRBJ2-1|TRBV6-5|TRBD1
TGTGCCAGCAGTTACCGCGGGACAGGGAACAATGAGCAGTTCTTC
CASSYRGTGNNEQFF
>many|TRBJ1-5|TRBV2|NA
TGTGCCAGCAGTTGGGTTCTATCGTCCGGCAATCAGCCCCAGCATTTT
CASSWVLSSGNQPQHF
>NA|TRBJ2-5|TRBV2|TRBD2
TGTGCCAGCAGTGGAGAGGGAGGGCCCCGGGAGACCCAGTACTTC
CASSGEGGPRETQYF
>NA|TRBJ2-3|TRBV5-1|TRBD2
TGCGCCAGCAGCTTGGAAGGGACTAGCGGGAGGGGTACGCAGTATTTT
CASSLEGTSGRGTQYF
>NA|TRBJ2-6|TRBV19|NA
TGTGCCAGTAGTATAGATCGGAACCCTGGGGCCAACGTCCTGACTTTC
CASSIDRNPGANVLTF
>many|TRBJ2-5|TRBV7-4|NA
TGTGCCAGCAGCTTTTCCGTTCAAGAGACCCAGTACTTC
CASSFSVQETQYF
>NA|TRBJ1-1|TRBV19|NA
TGTGCCTGTAACGGGCCGAAGAACACTGAAGCTTTCTTT
CACNGPKNTEAFF
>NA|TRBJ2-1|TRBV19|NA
TGTGCCAGTAGTATCGGGGACGGACGACGGAGTGAGCAGTTCTTC
CASSIGDGRRSEQFF
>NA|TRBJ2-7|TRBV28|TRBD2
TGTGCCAGCGGGGTTAGCGGGAGCTACGAGCAGTACTTC
CASGVSGSYEQYF
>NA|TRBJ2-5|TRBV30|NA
TGTGCCTGGAGTGTAGCCCTAGAAGAGACCCAGTACTTC
CAWSVALEETQYF
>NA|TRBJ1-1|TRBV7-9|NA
TGTGCCAGCAGCGAGGTCCCTTCAGGGTCGGAAGTAAACACTGAAGCTTTCTTT
CASSEVPSGSEVNTEAFF
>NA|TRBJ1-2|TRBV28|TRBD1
TGTGCCAGCAGTTCCAGGACAGGGAACTATGGCTACACCTTC
CASSSRTGNYGYTF
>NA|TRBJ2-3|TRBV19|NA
TGTGCCAGTAGTATTGAGAGGCAGGCCCTAGGGGCAGATACGCAGTATTTT
CASSIERQALGADTQYF
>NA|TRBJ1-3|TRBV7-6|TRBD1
TGTGCCAGCAGCTCACAGGGGAGAGGAAACACCATATATTTT
CASSSQGRGNTIYF
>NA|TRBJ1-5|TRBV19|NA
TGTGCCAGTAGTATGGAAGGGAGCAATCAGCCCCAGCATTTT
CASSMEGSNQPQHF
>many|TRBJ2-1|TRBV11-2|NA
TGTGCCAGCAGCTCCGGCGGTTACAATGAGCAGTTCTTC
CASSSGGYNEQFF
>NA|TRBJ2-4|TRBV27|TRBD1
TGTGCCAGCAGGACGGGACAGCATATTCAGTACTTC
CASRTGQHIQYF
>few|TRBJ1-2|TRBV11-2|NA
TGTGCCAGCAGCGCAAGTGACTATGGCTACACCTTC
CASSASDYGYTF
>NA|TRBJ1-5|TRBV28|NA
TGTGCCAGCAGTTTATCCGGTTATAGCAATCAGCCCCAGCATTTT
CASSLSGYSNQPQHF
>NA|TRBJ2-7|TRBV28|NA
TGTGCCAGCAGTTTGCCCGGACAGTCCTACGAGCAGTACTTC
CASSLPGQSYEQYF
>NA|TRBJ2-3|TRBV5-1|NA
TGCGCCAGCAGCTTGGACAGCTACACAGATACGCAGTATTTT
CASSLDSYTDTQYF
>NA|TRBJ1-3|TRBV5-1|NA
TGCGCCAGCAGCTTGCAGGGATCTTCTGGAAACACCATATATTTT
CASSLQGSSGNTIYF
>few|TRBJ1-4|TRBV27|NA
TGTGCCAGCAGTTTAAACGGGTTGGCTAATGAAAAACTGTTTTTT
CASSLNGLANEKLFF
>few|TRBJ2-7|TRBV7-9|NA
TGTGCCAGCAGCGACCAGACAGCGTACGAGCAGTACTTC
CASSDQTAYEQYF
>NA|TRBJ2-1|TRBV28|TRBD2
TGTGCCAGCAGTCTCAATGCCGGGACTAGCGGTCAAAATGAGCAGTTCTTC
CASSLNAGTSGQNEQFF
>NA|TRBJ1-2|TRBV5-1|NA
TGCGCCAGCAGCTTGGGACCCCGATCCGGAGGCTACACCTTC
CASSLGPRSGGYTF
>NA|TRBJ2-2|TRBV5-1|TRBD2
TGCGCCAGCAGCTTAATAGCGGGAGGATCGGCCGGGGAGCTGTTTTTT
CASSLIAGGSAGELFF
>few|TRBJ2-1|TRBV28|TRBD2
TGTGCCAGCAGTACACCCGGGACTAGCGGGAGGCGGAATGAGCAGTTCTTC
CASSTPGTSGRRNEQFF
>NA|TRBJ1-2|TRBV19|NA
TGTGCCAGTAGTGTGAGGGGGTCTGGCTACACCTTC
CASSVRGSGYTF